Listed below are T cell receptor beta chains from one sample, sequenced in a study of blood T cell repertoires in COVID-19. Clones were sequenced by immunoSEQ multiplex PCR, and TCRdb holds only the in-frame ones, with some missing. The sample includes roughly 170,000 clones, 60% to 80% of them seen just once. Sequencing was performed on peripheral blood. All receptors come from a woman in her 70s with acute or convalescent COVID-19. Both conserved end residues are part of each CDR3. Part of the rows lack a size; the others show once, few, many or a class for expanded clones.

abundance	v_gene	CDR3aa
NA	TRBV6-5	CASSATGATEAFF
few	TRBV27	CASSLSLGSTEAFF
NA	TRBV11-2	CASSLDGDRTYEQYF
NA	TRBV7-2	CASSLGTGGSYEQYF
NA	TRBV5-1	CASSSNTNTGELFF
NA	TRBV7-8	CASSLGATGPYEKLFF
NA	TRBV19	CASSIGGGNTEAFF
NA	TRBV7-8	CASSLGVRAQETQYF
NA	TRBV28	CASSFGQIYNEQFF
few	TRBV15	CATSPGAGNNEQFF
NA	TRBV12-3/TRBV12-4	CASSYYEGAKQFF
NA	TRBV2	CASRGTEPQHF
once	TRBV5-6	CASSSGGANEKLFF
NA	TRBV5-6	CASSSQEHSGSGETQYF
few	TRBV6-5	CASSSGSYGYTF
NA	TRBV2	CASSDSQPGQGARSGANVLTF
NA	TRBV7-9	CASSPGSGGAGELFF
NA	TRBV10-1	CASSDSFSSSGNTIYF
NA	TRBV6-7	CASSYSVLAGVYEQYF
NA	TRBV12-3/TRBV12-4	CASSEQAPGGYTF
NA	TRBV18	CASSPREVLNYGYTF
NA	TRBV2	CASSGQGYQPQHF
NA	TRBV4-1	CASSQGRRGGSGTGELFF
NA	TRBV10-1	CASRLETNTEAFF
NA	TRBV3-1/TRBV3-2	CASSQPSRGEETQYF
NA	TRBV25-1	CASSATGPQPQHF
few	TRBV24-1	CATKASGSPSEQFF
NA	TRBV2	CASSEWGQGDEQYF
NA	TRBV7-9	CASSQTSGRGETQYF
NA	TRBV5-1	CASSWTSMNTEAFF
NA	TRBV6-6	CASRLTDEAFF
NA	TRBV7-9	CASRPEQGLKETQYF
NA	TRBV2	CASSDAGGSNQPQHF
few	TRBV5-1	CASSFGQAGNEQFF
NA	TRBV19	CASSIVVGLPEAFF
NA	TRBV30	CAWSPDRGNYGYTF
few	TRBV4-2	CASSQAYQSSYEQYF
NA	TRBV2	CASGQREGETQYF
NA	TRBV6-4	CASSESRHQPQHF
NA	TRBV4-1	CASSAQELAGGSGANVLTF
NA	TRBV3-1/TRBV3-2	CASSQTALYNEQFF
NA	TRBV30	CAWSPGTYTEAFF